This T cell receptor beta chain is drawn from a study of lymphopenia after photon versus proton radiotherapy (dated 2019 in TCRdb). About the investigation overall: Photon and proton radiation therapy were compared by the study for their immunological effects in patients with gastrointestinal tumors who developed high-grade lymphopenia. The goal of the study was to characterize the differences between the two radiation modalities in how they affect the immune system. A cohort of some 21 patients with gastrointestinal tumors who received either photon or proton therapy and subsequently developed lymphopenia was included.

The protocol used for the library was the immunoSEQ multiplex PCR assay. Alongside multiparametric flow cytometry, deep sequencing of rearranged TCR beta loci was used to profile the T cell repertoires. TCRdb stores this immuneACCESS table with in-frame sequences only. Part of the clones is absent; in the studies checked, under half of the shortfall reflects unresolved V genes, and no reason is known for the rest. The sample table records 37,000 or so clones; 70% to 90% of these occur just once. Approximately 10% of the sample belongs to the ten largest clones. V lost 6 bases and J lost 0 bases; the stretch between them is 9 bases long. Per the germline V gene, MGHDK is the CDR1 and SYGVNS is the CDR2. From the cysteine up to the phenylalanine, the CDR3 has a length of 14 residues. Only the CDR3 DNA stays, 42 bases, in frame from base 1. A note on this clone: It has no known antigen specificity. Base qualities are not provided; no much larger clone lies one nucleotide away.

Findings and caveats that apply to the study as a whole: Across the cohort, a larger post-nadir drop in TCR diversity was inversely correlated with overall survival time among patients who died. During treatment, patients who received proton therapy stayed relatively stable, whereas patients who received photon therapy lost naive T cells and TCR diversity and gained effector/memory populations. After the lymphocyte count nadir, repertoires from photon-treated patients showed oligoclonal expansion, particularly of CD8+ Temra cells, and this expansion drove the decline in diversity. The survival association was assessed only in patients who died, and better survival with proton therapy was presented by the authors as a possibility rather than a demonstrated result.

Sequences were derived from peripheral blood, sampled from a patient treated with proton-based radiotherapy. The chain is made from TRBV25-1 and TRBJ1-3; the D gene lacks a confident call. The TCR originated in a woman aged 70-85 years with pancreatic cancer. Some clones in this sample may be carry-over from other donors' samples. The CDR3 in this case is CASRGYTSGNTIYF. The nucleotides read TGTGCCAGCAGGGGCTACACCTCTGGAAACACCATATATTTT.